The present T cell receptor beta chain was sequenced within a study of regulatory T cells in long-lasting Graves disease. Arm-PCR of CDR3 regions and iRepertoire HTBI primers were used to build TCR beta libraries. Original methodology: From all samples, identification returned 14 TRBJ and approximately 63 TRBV segments. TCRdb itself ran the multiplex PCR reads through MiXCR, one entry per CDR3 protein. None of the V and J calls come from the authors' own analysis; TCRdb made them. The sample includes about 400,000 distinct CDR3 sequences, 15% seen only once; the top ten take around 7.6%. This clonotype was seen at least ten times. The antigen remains undetermined. Time point indicated: newly diagnosed GD, antithyroid drugs for less than 3 months. PBMCs were the source of the RNA used for TCR sequencing. Germline loops: CDR1 DFQATT, CDR2 SNEGSKA (reference sequence). V lost 0 bases to trimming and J lost 1 base, with 11 bases between them. The CDR3 length is 15 residues.

General study findings and limits: Results may be inaccurate due to the small sample size.

These data also formed part of another study, on T cells in Graves' hyperthyroidism and ophthalmopathy.

This clonotype was sampled from a middle-aged woman with Graves disease. The chain employs TRBV20-1 and TRBJ2-3; D is ambiguous. The sample consisted of peripheral blood mononuclear cells (PBMCs), taken at new diagnosis, from a patient treated with antithyroid drugs. The CDR3 sequence: CSAREPRQGTDTQYF. DNA for the CDR3: TGCAGTGCTAGAGAGCCGAGACAAGGCACAGATACGCAGTATTTT.